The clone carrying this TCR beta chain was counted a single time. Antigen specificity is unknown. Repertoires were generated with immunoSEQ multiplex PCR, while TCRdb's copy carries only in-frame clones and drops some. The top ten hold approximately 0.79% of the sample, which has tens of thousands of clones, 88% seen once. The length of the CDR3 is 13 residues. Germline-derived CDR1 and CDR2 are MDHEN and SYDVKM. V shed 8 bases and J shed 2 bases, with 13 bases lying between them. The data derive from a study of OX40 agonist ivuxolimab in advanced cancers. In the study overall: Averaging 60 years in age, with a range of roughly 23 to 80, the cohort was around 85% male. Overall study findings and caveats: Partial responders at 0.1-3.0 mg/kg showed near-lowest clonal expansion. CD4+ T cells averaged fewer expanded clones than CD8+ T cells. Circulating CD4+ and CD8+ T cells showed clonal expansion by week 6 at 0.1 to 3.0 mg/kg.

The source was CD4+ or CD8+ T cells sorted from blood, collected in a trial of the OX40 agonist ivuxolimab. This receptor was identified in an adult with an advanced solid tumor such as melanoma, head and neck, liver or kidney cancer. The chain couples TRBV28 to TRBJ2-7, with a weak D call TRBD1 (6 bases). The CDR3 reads CASPPEGAYEQYF. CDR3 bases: TGTGCCAGCCCCCCAGAGGGGGCCTACGAGCAGTACTTC. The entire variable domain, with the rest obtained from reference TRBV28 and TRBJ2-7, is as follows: DVKVTQSSRYLVKRTGEKVFLECVQDMDHENMFWYRQDPGLGLRLIYFSYDVKMKEKGDIPEGYSVSREKKERFSLILESASTNQTSMYLCASPPEGAYEQYFGPGTRLTVT.